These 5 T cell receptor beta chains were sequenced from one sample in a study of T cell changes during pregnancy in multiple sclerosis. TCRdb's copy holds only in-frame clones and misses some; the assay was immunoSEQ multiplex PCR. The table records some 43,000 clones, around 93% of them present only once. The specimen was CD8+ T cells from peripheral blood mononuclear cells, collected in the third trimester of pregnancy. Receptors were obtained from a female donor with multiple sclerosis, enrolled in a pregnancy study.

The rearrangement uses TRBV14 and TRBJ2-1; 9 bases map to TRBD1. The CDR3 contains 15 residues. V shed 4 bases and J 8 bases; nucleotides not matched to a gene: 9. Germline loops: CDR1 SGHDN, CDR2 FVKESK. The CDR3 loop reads CASSLGQGGFDEQFF. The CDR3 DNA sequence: TGTGCCAGCAGCCTGGGACAGGGAGGGTTCGATGAGCAGTTCTTC.

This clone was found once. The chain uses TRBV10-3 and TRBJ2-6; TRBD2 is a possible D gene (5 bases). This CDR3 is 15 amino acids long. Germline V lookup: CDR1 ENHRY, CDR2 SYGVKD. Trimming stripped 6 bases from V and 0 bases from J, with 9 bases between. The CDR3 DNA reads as TGTGCCATCAGACGGGAAGCCTCTGGGGCCAACGTCCTGACTTTC. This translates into CAIRREASGANVLTF.

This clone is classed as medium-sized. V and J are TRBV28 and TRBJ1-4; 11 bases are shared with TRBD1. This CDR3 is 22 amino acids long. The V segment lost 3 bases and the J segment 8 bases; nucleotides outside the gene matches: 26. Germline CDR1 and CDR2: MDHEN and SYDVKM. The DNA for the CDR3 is TGTGCCAGCAGTTTGTCCGCGACCTACCGGGACAGGGGGTTATTGGGACTCGAAAAACTGTTTTTT. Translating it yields CASSLSATYRDRGLLGLEKLFF.

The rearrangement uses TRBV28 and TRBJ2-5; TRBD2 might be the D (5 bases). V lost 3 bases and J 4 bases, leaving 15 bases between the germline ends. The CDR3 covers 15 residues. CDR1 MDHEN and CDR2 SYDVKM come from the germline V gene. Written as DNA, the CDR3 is TGTGCCAGCAGTTTCGAGGACGGGAAAGGAGAGACCCAGTACTTC. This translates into CASSFEDGKGETQYF.

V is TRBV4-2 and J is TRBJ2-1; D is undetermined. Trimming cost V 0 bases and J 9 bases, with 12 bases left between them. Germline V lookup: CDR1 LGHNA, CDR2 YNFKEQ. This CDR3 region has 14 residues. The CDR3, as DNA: TGTGCCAGCAGCCAAGATCCCTCGAAGAGTGAGCAGTTCTTC. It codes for CASSQDPSKSEQFF.